The following is a TCR beta chain sequence with its context. Here immunoSEQ multiplex PCR was the method, and the copy in TCRdb shows in-frame clones only, minus some. The table records about 150,000 clones, around 92% of them present only once. The data were obtained in a study of control samples from healthy donors and cancer patients. CDR1 is MDHEN and CDR2 is SYDVKM in the germline V gene. V lost 3 bases, J lost 2 bases, and 7 bases stayed unmatched. CDR3 length equals 17 residues. The genes are TRBV28 and TRBJ2-6, with 7 bases fitting TRBD1. The sequenced material came from blood. The receptor was derived from a man aged 30 to 39 in good health. The CDR3 bases are TGTGCCAGCAGTTTGGGACAGTTGAACGCTGGGGCCAACGTCCTGACTTTC. Translated: CASSLGQLNAGANVLTF.